This T cell receptor beta chain was retrieved from a study of blood T cell repertoires in COVID-19. Study details: COVID-19 samples, acute and convalescent, were from the United States, Italy and Spain. From T cells, B-cell-depleted T cells, or PBMCs came the material, which was cDNA or gDNA.

Original processing notes: From reference gene primer amplification, estimates of nucleated cell counts were derived. Measured with immunoSEQ multiplex PCR; TCRdb has only the in-frame clones, and not every one. Clone size and V and J calls were adopted from that table, with D and trimming inferred from the DNA. The repertoire holds more than 30,000 clones, with 89% as singletons. This clone has more than one count but fewer than ten. The V and J ends lost 0 bases and 1 base, in that order; junction bases with no gene match: 0. CDR3 size: 15 residues. Germline loops: CDR1 SGDLS, CDR2 YYNGEE. The chain is built from TRBV9 and TRBJ2-2; 7 positions match TRBD1. This TCR was sampled from a woman in her 40s with active or convalescent COVID-19. The sequenced material came from peripheral blood. In DNA form, the CDR3 reads TGTGCCAGCAGCGTAGGGACAGGGAACACCGGGGAGCTGTTTTTT. Translating it yields CASSVGTGNTGELFF.